The entry below gives a single TCR beta chain sequence along with its context. Trimming removed 7 bases from V and 6 bases from J, with 13 bases in between. The length of the CDR3 is 13 residues. The germline V gene has CDR1 LNHNV and CDR2 YYDKDF (reference sequence). These data belong to a study of cytomegalovirus exposure and HLA in healthy donors. The PCR was carried out with 60 Vbeta primers and 13 Jbeta primers. This table comes from immunoSEQ multiplex PCR, and its TCRdb copy is limited to in-frame clones, with some not included. The data contain approximately 120,000 clones, 83% of them singletons.

V gene TRBV15 combines with J gene TRBJ1-5, with a weak D call TRBD1 (5 bases). This TCR derives from a middle-aged woman in good health and CMV-seropositive. The sequencing input was PBMCs. The CDR3 DNA reads TGTGCCACCAACGCGGGGGAGGGTCAGCCCCAGCATTTT. Protein: CATNAGEGQPQHF.